Following are 24 T cell receptor beta chains from one sample sequenced in a study of post-analysis software for immune sequencing data. For these receptors, no antigen is known. Carried by the TCR beta cDNA libraries were unique molecular identifiers. TCRdb re-called the PCR reads with MiXCR, one entry per CDR3 protein. The sample consists of roughly 800,000 distinct CDR3 sequences, about half of them appearing once. General observations from the study: Comparison of patients with controls showed 4 to 6 TRBV segments more frequent in patients, TRBV5-6, TRBV5-1 and TRBV20-1 among them.

The source material was blood. The receptors come from a girl aged 10 to 17 with multiple sclerosis.

Concerning this clonotype: Mismatch with germline at one junction end may stem from a read error. This chain joins TRBV5-6 and TRBJ2-7; TRBD1 agrees at 12 bases. Germline lookup yields CDR1 SGHDT and CDR2 YYEEEE. The CDR3 is 15 amino acids. CDR3 region: CASNLAGTGGGEQYF. Written as DNA, the CDR3 is TGTGCCAGCAACTTGGCCGGGACAGGGGGCGGCGAGCAGTACTTC.

This clonotype was observed at least ten times. This chain links TRBV5-1 with TRBJ2-7; D assignment may be TRBD1 or TRBD2 (5 bases each). The CDR3 consists of 14 residues. V lost 0 bases and J lost 2, with 9 bases in between. CDR1 and CDR2 (germline): SGHRS, YFSETQ. DNA for the CDR3: TGCGCCAGCAGCTTGGGTCGGGGCCCCTACGAGCAGTACTTC. It yields the protein CASSLGRGPYEQYF.

The chain couples TRBV4-1 to TRBJ2-7; D call uncertain. This CDR3 contains 14 residues. V was clipped by 0 bases and J by 3 bases, with 9 bases between them. Germline loops: CDR1 MGHRA, CDR2 YSYEKL. CDR3 nucleotide sequence: TGCGCCAGCAGCCAAGATATGGTGAGCTACGAGCAGTACTTC. This encodes CASSQDMVSYEQYF.

The chain links TRBV11-2 to TRBJ2-4, with no clear D. V lost 3 bases and J lost 0, with 9 bases in between. Per germline, CDR1 SGHAT and CDR2 FQNNGV. This CDR3 is built from 15 residues. The DNA for the CDR3 is TGTGCCAGCAGCTTCGAAATACTAGCCAAAAACATTCAGTACTTC. This translates into CASSFEILAKNIQYF.

This clonotype was observed a handful of times. The chain carries TRBV18 and TRBJ2-1; 10 bases are shared with TRBD2. The CDR3 is made up of 15 amino acids. CDR1 is KGHSH, CDR2 LQKENI, per germline. V shed 6 bases and J 4 bases; nucleotides not matched to a gene: 6. In DNA form, the CDR3 reads TGTGCCAGCTCCCCTACTAGCGGGGAATACAATGAGCAGTTCTTC. It specifies CASSPTSGEYNEQFF.

This clonotype was detected once. The V and J genes are TRBV29-1 and TRBJ2-1; 13 bases line up with TRBD2. The CDR3 has 16 amino acids. Germline V lookup: CDR1 SQVTM, CDR2 ANQGSEA. V lost 4 bases and J lost 3; bases outside the gene matches: 6. DNA for the CDR3: TGCAGCGTTGCTGGACTAGCGGGAGAAGGCTACAATGAGCAGTTCTTC. Its protein is CSVAGLAGEGYNEQFF.

The J gene is TRBJ2-7, the V gene TRBV24-1; D perhaps matches TRBD1 (6 bases). V lost 4 bases and J lost 3, with 12 bases in between. The CDR3 runs 14 residues. CDR1 is KGHDR, CDR2 SFDVKD, per germline. Here the CDR3 reads CATSESGADYEQYF. CDR3 DNA: TGTGCCACCAGTGAGTCAGGGGCGGACTACGAGCAGTACTTC.

The rearrangement joins TRBV5-1 to TRBJ1-1; D perhaps matches TRBD1 (6 bases). The CDR3 has 15 residues. Trimming removed 5 bases from V and 3 bases from J, with 17 bases in between. Germline CDR1 reads SGHRS; CDR2 reads YFSETQ. The CDR3 here is CASSSRWDTDTEAFF. The CDR3 nucleotides are TGCGCCAGCAGTTCAAGATGGGACACGGACACTGAAGCTTTCTTT.

Details on this clonotype: With a much larger clone just one base away, this may be a read error. The gene calls are TRBV12-3 or TRBV12-4 and TRBJ2-4; 11 bases agree with TRBD2. V lost 8 bases to trimming and J lost 13 bases; unmatched junction nucleotides: 10. The CDR3 spans 13 residues. CDR3 sequence (DNA): TGTGCCAGCCGACTAGCGGGAAGCTACGGGCAGTACTTC. Translating gives CASRLAGSYGQYF.

Only a few counts were recorded for this clonotype. The chain uses TRBV13 and TRBJ2-4; 9 nucleotides line up with TRBD2. TRBJ2-7 matches the DNA end more closely, so the J call is doubtful. Germline V CDR1 and CDR2: PRHDT, FYEKMQ (reference sequence). This CDR3 has 15 amino acids. The CDR3 region is CASSSATSGSYEQYF. CDR3 nucleotides: TGTGCCAGCAGCTCGGCGACTAGCGGATCCTACGAGCAGTACTTC.

The rearrangement links TRBV7-9 to TRBJ2-7; TRBD2 matches at 11 bases. Germline V lookup: CDR1 SEHNR, CDR2 FQNEAQ (reference sequence). The CDR3 totals 17 residues. Trimming cost V 5 bases and J 1 base; bases outside gene matches: 10. This CDR3 reads CASSSLGGTSGSYEQYF. As DNA, the CDR3 is TGTGCCAGCAGCAGCTTAGGGGGGACTAGCGGTTCCTACGAGCAGTACTTC.

This clonotype was counted a few times. This chain links TRBV20-1 with TRBJ2-7, with D possibly TRBD1 on 6 matching bases. This CDR3 region has 13 residues. With 2 bases removed from V and 3 bases from J, the gap between germline ends came to 11 bases. Germline loops: CDR1 DFQATT, CDR2 SNEGSKA (reference sequence). CDR3 region: CSARPLQGYEQYF. In DNA form, the CDR3 reads TGCAGTGCTAGACCACTACAGGGCTACGAGCAGTACTTC.

As regards this clonotype: A read error may explain this, as a much larger clone is one base away. J is TRBJ2-1 and V is TRBV29-1; possible D gene TRBD1, 5 bases. V was clipped by 4 bases and J by 6 bases, with 7 bases between them. Germline V gene data show CDR1 as SQVTM and CDR2 as ANQGSEA. The CDR3 is 11 residues long. The CDR3 DNA is TGCAGCGTTGCAAGGGGCAATGAGCAGTTCTTC. Its translation is CSVARGNEQFF.

The chain couples TRBV12-3 or TRBV12-4 to TRBJ2-5; TRBD2 matches at 10 bases. Trimming at V came to 6 bases and at J to 3 bases, leaving 13 bases not matched to a gene. The CDR3 extends over 17 amino acids. For the CDR3, the DNA is TGTGCCAGCAGCCCTACGTCAAATAGCGGGAGGAAAGAGACCCAGTACTTC. The encoded protein is CASSPTSNSGRKETQYF.

The chain joins TRBV20-1 to TRBJ2-3; 7 nucleotides match TRBD1. This CDR3 has 13 residues. The V and J ends lost 6 bases and 4 bases, in that order; junction bases with no gene match: 7. The germline V gene has CDR1 DFQATT and CDR2 SNEGSKA (reference sequence). The CDR3 sequence: CSAPDRLADTQYF. In nucleotides, the CDR3 is TGCAGTGCCCCGGACAGGCTGGCAGATACGCAGTATTTT.

This clonotype appeared a few times. The V and J genes are TRBV20-1 and TRBJ2-5; 9 positions match TRBD2. Germline V gene data show CDR1 as DFQATT and CDR2 as SNEGSKA (reference sequence). CDR3 length: 14 amino acids. V was clipped by 0 bases and J by 11 bases; unmatched bases: 10. The CDR3 here is CSARDGGRAREQYF. The CDR3 DNA is TGCAGTGCTAGAGATGGCGGGAGGGCTCGGGAGCAGTACTTC.

The chain couples TRBV20-1 to TRBJ2-3, with D perhaps matching TRBD2 (5 bases). Trimming pared 1 base from V and 0 bases from J, leaving 11 bases between. Germline V lookup: CDR1 DFQATT, CDR2 SNEGSKA (reference sequence). CDR3 length: 15 amino acids. CDR3 sequence (DNA): TGCAGTGCTAGAGCCAAAGCGGCCAGCACAGATACGCAGTATTTT. As protein: CSARAKAASTDTQYF.

The rearrangement links TRBV12-3 or TRBV12-4 to TRBJ2-7; maybe TRBD2 (6 bases). V lost 6 bases and J lost 0, with 12 bases in between. The CDR3 loop spans 14 amino acids. As DNA, the CDR3 is TGTGCCAGCAGGCGGGACTCGGCCTCCTACGAGCAGTACTTC. It yields the protein CASRRDSASYEQYF.

V usage is TRBV20-1 and J usage is TRBJ2-7, with D tentatively TRBD2 (6 bases). Trimming shortened V by 2 bases and J by 7 bases, and 24 bases separated the two germline ends. This CDR3 spans 16 amino acids. CDR1 DFQATT and CDR2 SNEGSKA come from the germline V gene (reference sequence). The CDR3 protein is CSARPPSQDYHAEQYF. The CDR3 coding sequence is TGCAGTGCTAGACCGCCCTCTCAGGACTACCACGCGGAGCAGTACTTC.

The V call is TRBV7-2, the J call TRBJ2-1; possibly TRBD1 for D (5 bases). Per the germline V gene, CDR1 is SGHTA and CDR2 is FQGNSA. The CDR3 contains 16 residues. Trimming took off 2 bases at V and 4 bases at J, with 15 bases between the two ends. The CDR3 coding sequence is TGTGCCAGCAGCTTAAAGGCAGGGAAGATATACAATGAGCAGTTCTTC. It encodes CASSLKAGKIYNEQFF. The variable domain in full, completed from reference TRBV7-2 and TRBJ2-1, reads GAGVSQSPSNKVTEKGKDVELRCDPISGHTALYWYRQSLGQGLEFLIYFQGNSAPDKSGLPSDRFSAERTGGSVSTLTIQRTQQEDSAVYLCASSLKAGKIYNEQFFGPGTRLTVL.

This chain joins TRBV5-5 and TRBJ2-7; 8 nucleotides agree with TRBD1. CDR3 size: 14 residues. V shed 5 bases and J 3 bases; nucleotides not matched to a gene: 7. From germline, CDR1 is SGHKS and CDR2 YYEKEE (reference sequence). CDR3 residues: CASSTGQGVYEQYF. In DNA, the CDR3 is TGTGCCAGCAGTACCGGACAGGGCGTCTACGAGCAGTACTTC. The full variable domain, rest sourced from reference TRBV5-5 and TRBJ2-7, is DAGVTQSPTHLIKTRGQQVTLRCSPISGHKSVSWYQQVLGQGPQFIFQYYEKEERGRGNFPDRFSARQFPNYSSELNVNALLLGDSALYLCASSTGQGVYEQYFGPGTRLTVT.

This clonotype was found a few times. This rearrangement joins TRBV7-3 to TRBJ1-6; D gene unclear. V gave up 5 bases and J gave up 11 bases, with 16 bases separating them. Germline-derived CDR1 and CDR2 are SGHTA and FQGTGA. CDR3 size: 14 residues. The DNA of the CDR3 is TGTGCCAGCAGCCCTACCCTCCTTAAGACACCCCTCCACTTT. Amino acid sequence: CASSPTLLKTPLHF.

This clonotype was counted a few times. The rearrangement joins TRBV9 to TRBJ2-1; D remains unclear. Trimming took off 2 bases at V and 6 bases at J, with 15 bases between the two ends. Per the germline V gene, CDR1 is SGDLS and CDR2 is YYNGEE. This CDR3 comprises 15 residues. For the CDR3, the DNA is TGTGCCAGCAGCGTTGGGGTCCCCAACAGCAATGAGCAGTTCTTC. This gives the protein CASSVGVPNSNEQFF.

The chain employs TRBV20-1 and TRBJ2-1; 13 nucleotides line up with TRBD2. V trimming: 5 bases; J trimming: 7 bases; junction bases outside the gene matches: 14. The germline V gene encodes CDR1 DFQATT and CDR2 SNEGSKA (reference sequence). The CDR3 covers 17 residues. As DNA, the CDR3 is TGCAGTGCTGATACAGGTTTAGGACTAGCGGGAGCGAATGAGCAGTTCTTC. As protein: CSADTGLGLAGANEQFF.